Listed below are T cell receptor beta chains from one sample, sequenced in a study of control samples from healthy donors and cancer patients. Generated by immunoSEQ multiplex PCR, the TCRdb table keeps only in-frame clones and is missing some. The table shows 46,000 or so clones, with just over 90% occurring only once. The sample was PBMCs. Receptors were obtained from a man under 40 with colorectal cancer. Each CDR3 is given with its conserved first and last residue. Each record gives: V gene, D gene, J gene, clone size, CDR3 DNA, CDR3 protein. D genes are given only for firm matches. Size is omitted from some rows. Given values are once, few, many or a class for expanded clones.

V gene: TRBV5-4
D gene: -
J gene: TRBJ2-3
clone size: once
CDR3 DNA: TGTGCCAGCAGCTTGAGACGCGGGGCCCCCGGACTGGCAGATACGCAGTATTTT
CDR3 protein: CASSLRRGAPGLADTQYF

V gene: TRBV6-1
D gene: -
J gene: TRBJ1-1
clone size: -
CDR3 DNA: TGTGCCAGCAGTGAAGGCCGGGGGGACACTGAAGCTTTCTTT
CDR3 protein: CASSEGRGDTEAFF

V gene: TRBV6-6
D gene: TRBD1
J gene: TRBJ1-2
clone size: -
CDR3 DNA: TGTGCCACCTTAGACAGGGGCCATGGCTACACCTTC
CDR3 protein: CATLDRGHGYTF

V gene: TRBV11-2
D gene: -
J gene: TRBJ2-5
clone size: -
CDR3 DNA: TGTGCCAGCAGCTTAGTGCGACCGGGACCCTTACCAACAAGAGACCAGTACTTC
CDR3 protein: CASSLVRPGPLPTRDQYF

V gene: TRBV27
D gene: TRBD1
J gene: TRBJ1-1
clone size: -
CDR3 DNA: TGTGCCAGTTGGACAGGGAGTACTGAAGCTTTCTTT
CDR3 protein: CASWTGSTEAFF

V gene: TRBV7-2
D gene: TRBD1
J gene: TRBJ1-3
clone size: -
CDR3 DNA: TGTGCCAGCAGCTTAGGGGACAGGGACCACTCTGGAAACACCATATATTTT
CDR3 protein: CASSLGDRDHSGNTIYF

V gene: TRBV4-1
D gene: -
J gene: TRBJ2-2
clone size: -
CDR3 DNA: TGCGCCAGCAGCCAAGTTTTCGTGGTTACAGCCGGGGAGCTGTTTTTT
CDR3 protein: CASSQVFVVTAGELFF

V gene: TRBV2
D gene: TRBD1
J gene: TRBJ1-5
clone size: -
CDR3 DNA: TGTGCCAGCAGTGAATTCGGGACAGGGGTTTTCGATCAGCCCCAGCATTTT
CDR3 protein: CASSEFGTGVFDQPQHF

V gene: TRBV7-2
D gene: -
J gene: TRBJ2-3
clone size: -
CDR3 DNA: TGTGCCAGCAGCCCCGGCAAGAGGGTGCTTAATACAGATACGCAGTATTTT
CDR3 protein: CASSPGKRVLNTDTQYF

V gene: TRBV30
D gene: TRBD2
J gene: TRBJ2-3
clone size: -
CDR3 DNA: TGTGCCTGGAGTTACCTCCGGGGGGGCAGTACAGATACGCAGTATTTT
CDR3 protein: CAWSYLRGGSTDTQYF

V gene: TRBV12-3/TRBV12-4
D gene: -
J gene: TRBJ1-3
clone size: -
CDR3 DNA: TGTGCCAGCACTTGGACACTTAGGGACACCATATATTTT
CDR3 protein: CASTWTLRDTIYF

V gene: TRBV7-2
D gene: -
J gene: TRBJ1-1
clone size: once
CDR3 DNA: TGTGCCAGCAGCTTTAGAGAGGGTACTGAAGCTTTCTTT
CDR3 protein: CASSFREGTEAFF

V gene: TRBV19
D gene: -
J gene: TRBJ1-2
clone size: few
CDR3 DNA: TGTGCCAGAAGCGACGGTACCCCTAACTATGGCTACACCTTC
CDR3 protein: CARSDGTPNYGYTF

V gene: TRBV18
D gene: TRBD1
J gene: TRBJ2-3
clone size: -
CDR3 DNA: TGTGCCAGCTCCCCCGGACAGGGGGCTGATAATACGCAGTATTTT
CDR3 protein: CASSPGQGADNTQYF

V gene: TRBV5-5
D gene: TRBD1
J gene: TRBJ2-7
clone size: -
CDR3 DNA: TGTGCCAGCAGCTTCCTCGGGACAGTCTACTCCTACGAGCAGTACTTC
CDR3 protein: CASSFLGTVYSYEQYF

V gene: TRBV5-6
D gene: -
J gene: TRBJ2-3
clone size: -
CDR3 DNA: TGTGCCAGCAGCTTCCCCGGACAGAATACGCAGTATTTT
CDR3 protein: CASSFPGQNTQYF

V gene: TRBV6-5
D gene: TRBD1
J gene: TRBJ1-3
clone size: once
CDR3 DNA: TGTGCCAGCAGTTACACAGGGGCTGGAAACACCATATATTTT
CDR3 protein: CASSYTGAGNTIYF

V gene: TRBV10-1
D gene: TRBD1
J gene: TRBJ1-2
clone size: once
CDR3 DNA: TGCGCCAGCAGTGGGGACAGACCATATGGCTACACCTTC
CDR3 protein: CASSGDRPYGYTF

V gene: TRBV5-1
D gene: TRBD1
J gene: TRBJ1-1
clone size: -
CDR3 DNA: TGCGCCAGCAGCTTGGCACAGGGGGGGAACACTGAAGCTTTCTTT
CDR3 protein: CASSLAQGGNTEAFF

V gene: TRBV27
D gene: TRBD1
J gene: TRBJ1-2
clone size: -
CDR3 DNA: TGTGCCAGCAGTTTAGGTACAGGGGGTGCTAACTATGGCTACACCTTC
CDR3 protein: CASSLGTGGANYGYTF

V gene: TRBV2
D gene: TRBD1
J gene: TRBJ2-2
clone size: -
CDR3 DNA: TGTGCCAGCAGTGTAGGGACAGGAGTCACCGGGGAGCTGTTTTTT
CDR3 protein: CASSVGTGVTGELFF

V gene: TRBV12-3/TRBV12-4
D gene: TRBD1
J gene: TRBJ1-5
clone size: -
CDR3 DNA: TGTGCCAGCAGGGAGGGGGCTCAGCCCCAGCATTTT
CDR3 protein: CASREGAQPQHF

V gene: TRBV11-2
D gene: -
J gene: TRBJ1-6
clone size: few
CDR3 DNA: TGTGCCAGCAGCCCACTTAGGTCACACAAAGGGGATAATTCACCCCTCCACTTT
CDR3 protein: CASSPLRSHKGDNSPLHF

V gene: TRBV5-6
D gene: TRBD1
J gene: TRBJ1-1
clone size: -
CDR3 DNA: TGTGCCAGCAGCTTATCGACAGGGGCGAACACTGAAGCTTTCTTT
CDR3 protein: CASSLSTGANTEAFF

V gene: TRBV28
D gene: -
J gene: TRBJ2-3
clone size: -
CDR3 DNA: TGTGCCATCGCTGTTCGTCCCCCAGGCGATACGCAGTATTTT
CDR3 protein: CAIAVRPPGDTQYF

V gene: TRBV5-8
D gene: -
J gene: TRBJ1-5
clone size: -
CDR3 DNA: TGTGCCAGCAGCTTGAGGGGTAGCAATCAGCCCCAGCATTTT
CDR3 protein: CASSLRGSNQPQHF

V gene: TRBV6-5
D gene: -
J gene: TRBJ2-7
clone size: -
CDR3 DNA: TGTGCCAGCGGCCGATCGGGCTCCGAGCAGTACTTC
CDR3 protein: CASGRSGSEQYF

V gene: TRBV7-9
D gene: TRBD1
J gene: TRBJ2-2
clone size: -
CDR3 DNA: TGTGCCAGCAGCGGCAAGGGGGCGTCGAACACCGGGGAGCTGTTTTTT
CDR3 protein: CASSGKGASNTGELFF

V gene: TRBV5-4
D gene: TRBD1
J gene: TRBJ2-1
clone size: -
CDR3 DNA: TGTGCCAGCAGCTTGGTCATAGACAGGGGGCGGAATGAGCAGTTCTTC
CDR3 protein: CASSLVIDRGRNEQFF

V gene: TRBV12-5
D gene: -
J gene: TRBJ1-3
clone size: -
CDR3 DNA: TGTGCTAGTGGTTTGGTTCCCCTCCGAGGAAACACCATATATTTT
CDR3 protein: CASGLVPLRGNTIYF

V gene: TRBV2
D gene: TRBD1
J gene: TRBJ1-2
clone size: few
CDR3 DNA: TGTGCCAGCAGTGACCCCGGGACAGGGGAAGATGGCTACACCTTC
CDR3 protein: CASSDPGTGEDGYTF

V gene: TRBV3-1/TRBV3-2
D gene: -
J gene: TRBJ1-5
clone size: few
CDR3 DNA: TGTGCCAGCAGCCAAGGAACAGGGACCCAGCATTTT
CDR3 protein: CASSQGTGTQHF

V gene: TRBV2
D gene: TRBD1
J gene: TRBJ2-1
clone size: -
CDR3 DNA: TGTGCCAGCAGTGAAGCTGTAGGCAGGGGGTTAAACAATGAGCAGTTCTTC
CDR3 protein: CASSEAVGRGLNNEQFF

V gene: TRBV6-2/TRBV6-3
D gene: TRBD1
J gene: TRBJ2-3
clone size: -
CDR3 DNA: TGTGCCAGCAGTTACGACAGGGGGCTTTTCGGGACAGATACGCAGTATTTT
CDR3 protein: CASSYDRGLFGTDTQYF

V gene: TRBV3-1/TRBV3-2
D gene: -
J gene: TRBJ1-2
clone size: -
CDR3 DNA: TGTGCCAGCAGCCCTGGGGTAGGCTATGGCTACACCTTC
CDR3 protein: CASSPGVGYGYTF

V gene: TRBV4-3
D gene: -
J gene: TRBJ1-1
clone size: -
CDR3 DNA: TGCGCCAGCAGCCAAGAGATCTTAGGAGGTGAAGCTTTCTTT
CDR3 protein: CASSQEILGGEAFF

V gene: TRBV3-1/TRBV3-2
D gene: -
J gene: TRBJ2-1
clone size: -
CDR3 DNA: TGTGCCAGCAGCCCCTATAGGGGGGGGTTATATGAGCAGTTCTTC
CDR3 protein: CASSPYRGGLYEQFF

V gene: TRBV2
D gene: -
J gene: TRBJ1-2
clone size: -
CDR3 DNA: TGTGCCAGCAGTGGTACTAAGGGGAACTATGGCTACACCTTC
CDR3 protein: CASSGTKGNYGYTF

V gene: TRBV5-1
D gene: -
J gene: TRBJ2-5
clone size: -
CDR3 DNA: TGCGCCAGCAGATCCCGAACCAACCAAGAGACCCAGTACTTC
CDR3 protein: CASRSRTNQETQYF

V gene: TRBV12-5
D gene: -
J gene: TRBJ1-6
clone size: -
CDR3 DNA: TGTGCTAGTGGTCCTGGGGTCTTAAATTCACCCCTCCACTTT
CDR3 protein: CASGPGVLNSPLHF

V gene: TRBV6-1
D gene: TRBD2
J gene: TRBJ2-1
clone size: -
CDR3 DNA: TGTGCCAGCAGTGAAGTCCCCTCCAGACTAGCGGGGTACAATGAGCAGTTCTTC
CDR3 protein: CASSEVPSRLAGYNEQFF

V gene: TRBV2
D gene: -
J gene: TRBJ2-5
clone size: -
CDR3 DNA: TGTGCCAGCACAGGGATCAGCACTCAAGAGACCCAGTACTTC
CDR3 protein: CASTGISTQETQYF

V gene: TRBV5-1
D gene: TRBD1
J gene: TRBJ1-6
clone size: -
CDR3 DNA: TGCGCCAGCAGCAGATCTACGGACAGGGGCGGTAATTCACCCCTCCACTTT
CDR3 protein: CASSRSTDRGGNSPLHF

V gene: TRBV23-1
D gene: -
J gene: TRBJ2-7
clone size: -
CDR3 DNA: TGCGCCAGCAGTCAATTCACAGGGAAAGAGAGAACTCCCCTTTACGAGCAGTACTTC
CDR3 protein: CASSQFTGKERTPLYEQYF

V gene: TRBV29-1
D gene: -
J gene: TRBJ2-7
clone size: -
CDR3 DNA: TGCAGCGTGAGCCTCGCGGGGGCGTCCCCCTACGAGCAGTACTTC
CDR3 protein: CSVSLAGASPYEQYF

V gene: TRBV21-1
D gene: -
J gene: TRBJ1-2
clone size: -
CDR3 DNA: TGTGCCAGCAGCAAAGTCGAAGACAGGGGATGGGGCTACACCTTC
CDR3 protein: CASSKVEDRGWGYTF

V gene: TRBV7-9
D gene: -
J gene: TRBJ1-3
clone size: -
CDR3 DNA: TGTGCCAGCAGCCCCCAGGGAAACACCATATATTTT
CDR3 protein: CASSPQGNTIYF

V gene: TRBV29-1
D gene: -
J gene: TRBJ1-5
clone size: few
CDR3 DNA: TGCAGCGTTGAAACTGGGCAGGGAGAACAGCCCCAGCATTTT
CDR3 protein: CSVETGQGEQPQHF

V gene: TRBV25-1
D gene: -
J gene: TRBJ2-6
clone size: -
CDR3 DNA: TGTGCCAGCAGTGATTACTCTGGGGCCAACGTCCTGACTTTC
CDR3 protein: CASSDYSGANVLTF

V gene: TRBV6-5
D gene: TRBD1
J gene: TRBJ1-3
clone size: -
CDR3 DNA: TGTGCCAGCCAAAACAGGGGCTCTGGAAACACCATATATTTT
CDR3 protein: CASQNRGSGNTIYF

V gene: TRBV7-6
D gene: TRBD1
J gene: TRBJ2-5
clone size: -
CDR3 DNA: TGTGCCAGCAGCTCGATCTCCAGGGGGCGCGGAGAGACCCAGTACTTC
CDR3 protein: CASSSISRGRGETQYF

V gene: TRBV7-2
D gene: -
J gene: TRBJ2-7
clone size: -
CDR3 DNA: TGTGCCAGCAGCTTGAAGGGAAATTACTACGAGCAGTACTTC
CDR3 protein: CASSLKGNYYEQYF

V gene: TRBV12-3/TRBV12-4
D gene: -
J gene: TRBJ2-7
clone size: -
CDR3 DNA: TGTGCCAGCAGTTTGCTCTCCTACGAGCAGTACTTC
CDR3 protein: CASSLLSYEQYF

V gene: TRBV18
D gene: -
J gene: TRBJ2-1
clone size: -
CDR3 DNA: TGTGCCAGCTCTCGCGATCTACGGATGAATGAGCAGTTCTTC
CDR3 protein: CASSRDLRMNEQFF